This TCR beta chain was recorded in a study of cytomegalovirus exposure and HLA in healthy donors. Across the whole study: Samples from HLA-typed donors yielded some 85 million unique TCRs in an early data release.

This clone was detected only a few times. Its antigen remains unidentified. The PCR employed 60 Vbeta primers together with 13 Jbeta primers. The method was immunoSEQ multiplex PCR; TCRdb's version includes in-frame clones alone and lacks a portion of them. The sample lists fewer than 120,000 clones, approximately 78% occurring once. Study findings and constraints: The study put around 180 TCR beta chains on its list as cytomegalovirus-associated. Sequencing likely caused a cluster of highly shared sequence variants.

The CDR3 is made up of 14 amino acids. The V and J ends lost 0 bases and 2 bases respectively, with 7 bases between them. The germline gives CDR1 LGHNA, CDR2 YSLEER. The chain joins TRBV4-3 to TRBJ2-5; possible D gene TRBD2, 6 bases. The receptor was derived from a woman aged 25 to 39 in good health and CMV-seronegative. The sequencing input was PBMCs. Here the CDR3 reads CASSQEAGQETQYF. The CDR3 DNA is TGCGCCAGCAGCCAAGAGGCGGGGCAAGAGACCCAGTACTTC.